These T cell receptor beta chains were read from a single sample in a study of blood T cell repertoires in COVID-19. Repertoires were generated with immunoSEQ multiplex PCR, while TCRdb's copy carries only in-frame clones and drops some. The table lists about 110,000 clones, about 80% of them singletons. Sequencing was carried out using peripheral blood. These receptors were obtained from a woman at least 80 years old with acute or convalescent COVID-19. Both conserved end residues are part of each CDR3. A D gene is named only where the DNA matches it firmly. Some rows have no size entry. The others give once, few or many, or a class for an expanded clone.

DNA: TGTGCCAGCAGTGAATGGGGGCATGGGATTACAGATACGCAGTATTTT
CDR3: CASSEWGHGITDTQYF
J: TRBJ2-3
D: NA
V: TRBV25-1
size: NA

DNA: TGTGCCAGCAGTGAAGGCGGCAGGGTGGGTACTGAAGCTTTCTTT
CDR3: CASSEGGRVGTEAFF
J: TRBJ1-1
D: NA
V: TRBV2
size: few

DNA: TGTGCCAGCAGCCCCGAGCGGGGCTCCTACAATGAGCAGTTCTTC
CDR3: CASSPERGSYNEQFF
J: TRBJ2-1
D: TRBD2
V: TRBV11-2
size: NA

DNA: TGTGCCAGCAGCGTAGCTGGGGCGAATGAGCAGTTCTTC
CDR3: CASSVAGANEQFF
J: TRBJ2-1
D: NA
V: TRBV9
size: NA

DNA: TGTGCCAGCAGACCGACAAACTATCAGCCCCAGCATTTT
CDR3: CASRPTNYQPQHF
J: TRBJ1-5
D: NA
V: TRBV27
size: NA

DNA: TGTGCCAGCAGCCCCAACAGGGATGAGCAGTTCTTC
CDR3: CASSPNRDEQFF
J: TRBJ2-1
D: NA
V: TRBV6-5
size: NA

DNA: TGCGCCAGCAGCCTCGGACAGCGCACAGATACGCAGTATTTT
CDR3: CASSLGQRTDTQYF
J: TRBJ2-3
D: NA
V: TRBV5-1
size: NA

DNA: TGTGCCAGCTCACTAGCCGGGGGATCAAACACTGAAGCTTTCTTT
CDR3: CASSLAGGSNTEAFF
J: TRBJ1-1
D: NA
V: TRBV18
size: NA

DNA: TGCGCCAGCCCTCTGGGAGCGGGGGTTATCTACGAGCAGTACTTC
CDR3: CASPLGAGVIYEQYF
J: TRBJ2-7
D: TRBD2
V: TRBV23-1
size: NA

DNA: TGTGCCAGCGCTGGACACCTTGCTAACTATGGCTACACCTTC
CDR3: CASAGHLANYGYTF
J: TRBJ1-2
D: NA
V: TRBV28
size: NA

DNA: TGCGCCAGCAGCCAAGATGTCAGGGGCTCCTATGGCTACACCTTC
CDR3: CASSQDVRGSYGYTF
J: TRBJ1-2
D: NA
V: TRBV4-1
size: NA

DNA: TGTGCCAGCAGCCTCACCGGGGAGCTGTTTTTT
CDR3: CASSLTGELFF
J: TRBJ2-2
D: NA
V: TRBV9
size: NA

DNA: TGTGCCAGCAGCCCCATGCGGGATACGCAGTATTTT
CDR3: CASSPMRDTQYF
J: TRBJ2-3
D: NA
V: TRBV12-3/TRBV12-4
size: NA

DNA: TGTGCCTGGAACAGGGGGACCACTGAAGCTTTCTTT
CDR3: CAWNRGTTEAFF
J: TRBJ1-1
D: TRBD1
V: TRBV30
size: NA

DNA: TGTGCCAGTAGTTTCGCACGGGGGAACACTGAAGCTTTCTTT
CDR3: CASSFARGNTEAFF
J: TRBJ1-1
D: NA
V: TRBV19
size: NA

DNA: TGTGCCAGCAGCCCGACAGTTTCCTCCTACGAGCAGTACTTC
CDR3: CASSPTVSSYEQYF
J: TRBJ2-7
D: NA
V: TRBV27
size: medium-sized

DNA: TGTGCCAGCAGTGTACAGGGGGTCGGCACTGAAGCTTTCTTT
CDR3: CASSVQGVGTEAFF
J: TRBJ1-1
D: TRBD1
V: TRBV2
size: NA

DNA: TGTGCCAGCAAGGGGCAGTTGGGCACTGAAGCTTTCTTT
CDR3: CASKGQLGTEAFF
J: TRBJ1-1
D: NA
V: TRBV11-1
size: NA